A single sample gave rise to the 21 T cell receptor beta chains below, sequenced in a study of T-cell reconstitution after alpha-beta-depleted transplantation in children (dated by TCRdb to the mid-2010s). Libraries came from PCR. The sequencing machine was an Illumina HiSeq 2500. Molecular barcoding was employed in the preparation of TCR libraries, with unique molecular identifiers being used to normalize TCRbeta repertoire quantification. The public reads were quality trimmed at Q25 with fastp and then assembled into clones with MiXCR by TCRdb, keeping productive beta chains. When rows share a CDR3 protein, they turn into one entry using the most common DNA and genes. The sample table records about 470,000 distinct CDR3 sequences; roughly 44% of these occur just once. 27% of the sample goes to the ten largest clones. The label giving this sample's treatment or condition can be read as: allogeneic hematopoietic cell transplantation with graft depleted of TCRalphabeta T cells and CD19 B cells.

Sequenced here: PBMCs, sampled before TCRalphabeta/CD19-depleted stem cell transplant. These receptors were collected from a girl aged 2 to 9 with aplastic anemia, due to receive a stem cell transplant.

For this clonotype: This could be a read error, since a much larger clone is one nucleotide away. The chain has TRBV4-3 and TRBJ1-2; D is undetermined. CDR3 size: 16 residues. CDR1 LGHNA and CDR2 YSLEER come from the germline V gene. V lost 0 bases and J lost 4, with 15 bases in between. The CDR3 loop reads CASSQEARGPGYGYTF. DNA of the CDR3: TGCGCCAGCAGCCAAGAGGCGCGAGGCCCTGGCTATGGCTACACCTTC.

This chain joins TRBV12-3 or TRBV12-4 and TRBJ2-2; TRBD1 matches 7 bases. CDR3 length: 16 amino acids. The junction had 10 bases not matched to a gene; V was cut back by 7 bases and J by 2 bases. The CDR3 sequence is CASKGTAKLNTGELFF. CDR3 DNA sequence: TGTGCCAGCAAGGGGACAGCCAAGTTAAACACCGGGGAGCTGTTTTTT.

This clonotype appeared a few times. The V and J genes are TRBV29-1 and TRBJ2-5; 8 nucleotides agree with TRBD1. CDR1 and CDR2 (germline): SQVTM, ANQGSEA. Trimming at V came to 7 bases and at J to 4 bases, leaving 5 bases not matched to a gene. CDR3 length: 12 amino acids. DNA of the CDR3: TGCAGCGATGGCCAGGGGGCAGAGACCCAGTACTTC. Amino acids: CSDGQGAETQYF.

The V and J genes are TRBV6-1 and TRBJ2-3, with D perhaps TRBD2 (6 bases). V lost 7 bases and J 3 bases, leaving 20 bases between the germline ends. Looked up from germline, CDR1 is MNHNS and CDR2 is SASEGT. CDR3 length: 16 residues. The CDR3 DNA reads TGTGCCAGCAATGGAGCGGAAGGGAGGATGACAGATACGCAGTATTTT. Protein sequence: CASNGAEGRMTDTQYF.

This clonotype was seen ten or more times. The rearrangement uses TRBV3-1 and TRBJ2-1; D gene uncertain. This CDR3 is built from 15 residues. From germline, CDR1 is LGHDT and CDR2 YNNKEL (reference sequence). V lost 5 bases and J lost 3, with 14 bases in between. The CDR3 protein is CASSLPRSRYNEQFF. The CDR3 nucleotides are TGTGCCAGCAGCTTACCGCGGAGTCGCTACAATGAGCAGTTCTTC.

The sample holds a few counts of this clonotype. The chain couples TRBV7-9 to TRBJ2-3; TRBD2 agrees at 8 bases. V was pared by 4 bases and J by 3 bases, with 12 bases of the junction left unmatched. CDR3 length: 17 residues. CDR1 is SEHNR, CDR2 FQNEAQ, per germline (reference sequence). CDR3 sequence reads: CASSSPEWRGVTDTQYF. The CDR3 DNA is TGTGCCAGCAGCTCACCCGAGTGGCGGGGGGTTACAGATACGCAGTATTTT. Complete variable domain (other parts from reference TRBV7-9 and TRBJ2-3): DTGVSQNPRHKITKRGQNVTFRCDPISEHNRLYWYRQTLGQGPEFLTYFQNEAQLEKSRLLSDRFSAERPKGSFSTLEIQRTEQGDSAMYLCASSSPEWRGVTDTQYFGPGTRLTVL.

This chain joins TRBV7-6 and TRBJ1-2; 7 bases match TRBD1. Germline V lookup: CDR1 SGHVS, CDR2 FNYEAQ. The ends lost 1 base at V and 4 bases at J; junction bases unmatched: 6. The CDR3 extends over 15 amino acids. The CDR3 region is CASSLGGGNGYGYTF. Here the CDR3 DNA reads TGTGCCAGCAGCTTAGGAGGGGGCAACGGCTATGGCTACACCTTC. Variable domain in full (rest from reference TRBV7-6 and TRBJ1-2): GAGVSQSPRYKVTKRGQDVALRCDPISGHVSLYWYRQALGQGPEFLTYFNYEAQQDKSGLPNDRFSAERPEGSISTLTIQRTEQRDSAMYRCASSLGGGNGYGYTFGSGTRLTVV.

The chain combines TRBV5-1 with TRBJ1-1; a possible D gene is TRBD1 (5 bases). V shed 5 bases and J shed 1 base, with 9 bases lying between them. This CDR3 is built from 13 residues. Germline loops: CDR1 SGHRS, CDR2 YFSETQ. CDR3 sequence (DNA): TGCGCCAGCAGTGTAGGGACGAACACTGAAGCTTTCTTT. Its translation: CASSVGTNTEAFF.

V and J are TRBV20-1 and TRBJ2-5, with 9 bases aligning to TRBD1. The CDR3 length is 16 residues. V lost 3 bases, J lost 0 bases, and 8 bases stayed unmatched. Looked up from germline, CDR1 is DFQATT and CDR2 is SNEGSKA (reference sequence). CDR3 in amino acids: CSASSRQGEYQETQYF. CDR3 DNA sequence: TGCAGTGCTAGCTCGCGACAGGGGGAGTACCAAGAGACCCAGTACTTC.

This sequence joins TRBV12-3 or TRBV12-4 and TRBJ1-1; D gene uncertain. V lost 3 bases, J lost 7 bases, and 12 bases lay in between. CDR3 length equals 13 residues. CDR3 region: CASSFFGASEAFF. The CDR3 bases are TGTGCCAGCAGTTTCTTTGGAGCGAGTGAAGCTTTCTTT.

The sample holds many counts of this clonotype. This sequence joins TRBV5-6 and TRBJ2-7; a weak D match, TRBD1 (6 bases). Germline V gene data show CDR1 as SGHDT and CDR2 as YYEEEE. V lost 0 bases and J lost 0, with 13 bases in between. This CDR3 spans 16 amino acids. CDR3 DNA sequence: TGTGCCAGCAGCTTGGAAACGCAGGGGAGCTCCTACGAGCAGTACTTC. Encoded protein: CASSLETQGSSYEQYF.

This clonotype has just a few counts. The chain couples TRBV12-3 or TRBV12-4 to TRBJ1-1, with D tentatively TRBD1 (5 bases). CDR3 length: 16 residues. The V end lost 1 base, the J end lost 4 bases, and 16 bases lay between the germline ends. The CDR3 DNA reads TGTGCCAGCAGTTTAGAGGCTGGTGGGGGAGGCACTGAAGCTTTCTTT. Its translation is CASSLEAGGGGTEAFF.

The gene calls are TRBV6-1 and TRBJ2-2; maybe TRBD1 (6 bases). CDR1 MNHNS and CDR2 SASEGT come from the germline V gene. CDR3 size: 19 residues. V was trimmed by 6 bases and J by 7 bases, leaving 30 bases between them. Here the CDR3 DNA reads TGTGCCAGCAGACCCCAGGGACACCCAAGGGCGACGCAACACGGGGAGCTGTTTTTT. Protein: CASRPQGHPRATQHGELFF.

The V call is TRBV7-2, the J call TRBJ2-7; D is perhaps TRBD1 or TRBD2 (5 bases each). Germline V gene sequence: CDR1 SGHTA, CDR2 FQGNSA. V lost 3 bases and J 5 bases, leaving 20 bases between the germline ends. The CDR3 is made up of 16 amino acids. DNA of the CDR3: TGTGCCAGCAGCTTTCAAGGGACCCAGGGCCCTCACGAGCAGTACTTC. Its translation: CASSFQGTQGPHEQYF.

This clonotype was counted between two and nine times. The chain combines TRBV5-1 with TRBJ2-7; tentatively, D is TRBD1 or TRBD2 (5 bases each). The CDR3 is 14 amino acids. V was shortened by 1 base and J by 4 bases, with 12 bases between the two germline ends. Per the germline V gene, CDR1 is SGHRS and CDR2 is YFSETQ. CDR3 region: CASSLWGSKYEQYF. The CDR3 DNA follows: TGCGCCAGCAGCTTGTGGGGGAGTAAGTACGAGCAGTACTTC. The full variable domain, completed using reference TRBV5-1 and TRBJ2-7, is KAGVTQTPRYLIKTRGQQVTLSCSPISGHRSVSWYQQTPGQGLQFLFEYFSETQRNKGNFPGRFSGRQFSNSRSEMNVSTLELGDSALYLCASSLWGSKYEQYFGPGTRLTVT.

The V gene is TRBV7-2, the J gene TRBJ1-2, with D unresolved. V lost 5 bases, J lost 8 bases, and 15 bases lay in between. Germline V CDR1 and CDR2: SGHTA, FQGNSA. This CDR3 is 13 amino acids long. CDR3 region: CASSLQDLGGYTF. The CDR3 nucleotides are TGTGCCAGCAGCCTCCAGGACCTGGGGGGCTACACCTTC. Supplemented by reference TRBV7-2 and TRBJ1-2, the full variable domain reads GAGVSQSPSNKVTEKGKDVELRCDPISGHTALYWYRQSLGQGLEFLIYFQGNSAPDKSGLPSDRFSAERTGGSVSTLTIQRTQQEDSAVYLCASSLQDLGGYTFGSGTRLTVV.

CDR3 nucleotides: TGTGCCATCAGTGATTTGGGGGACCCTGGCACTGAAGCTTTCTTT. This translates into CAISDLGDPGTEAFF. This chain links TRBV10-3 with TRBJ1-1; maybe TRBD1 (5 bases). The V gene lost 3 bases and the J gene lost 4 bases, with 15 bases spanning the gap. CDR1 ENHRY and CDR2 SYGVKD come from the germline V gene. The length of the CDR3 is 15 residues.

This clonotype was detected many times. The chain employs TRBV10-1 and TRBJ2-1, with 10 nucleotides matching TRBD2. CDR3 length: 15 residues. Germline CDR1 WNHNN, CDR2 SYGVQD (reference sequence). Unmatched junction bases numbered 9, after V lost 3 bases and J lost 10 bases. CDR3 DNA sequence: TGCGCCAGCAGTGACTGGACTAGCGGATCGCCAGAGCAGTTCTTC. Residues: CASSDWTSGSPEQFF.

V usage is TRBV20-1 and J usage is TRBJ2-7; the D gene is possibly TRBD2 (6 bases). Germline V CDR1 and CDR2: DFQATT, SNEGSKA (reference sequence). This CDR3 region has 16 residues. The V gene lost 3 bases and the J gene lost 6 bases, with 24 bases spanning the gap. CDR3 bases: TGCAGTGCTAGGCATAGAGTCCGACCGTCCGGGGGCGAGCAGTACTTC. Amino acid sequence: CSARHRVRPSGGEQYF.

The chain has TRBV20-1 and TRBJ2-7, with TRBD1 identical over 8 bases. The CDR3 is 14 amino acids. Germline CDR1 is DFQATT and CDR2 is SNEGSKA (reference sequence). Unmatched junction bases numbered 6, after V lost 0 bases and J lost 5 bases. This chain's CDR3 is CSARDRTGYDEQYF. CDR3 DNA: TGCAGTGCTAGAGATCGGACAGGGTACGACGAGCAGTACTTC.

Many counts were recorded for this clonotype. Here the CDR3 DNA reads TGCAGCGTACAGGGACTAGCGGGTGGCCCCTCCTACGAGCAGTACTTC. Encoded protein: CSVQGLAGGPSYEQYF. The chain has TRBV29-1 and TRBJ2-7, with 12 bases lining up with TRBD2. Germline V gene sequence: CDR1 SQVTM, CDR2 ANQGSEA. V lost 6 bases to trimming and J lost 0 bases; unmatched junction nucleotides: 9. This CDR3 contains 16 residues.